This record concerns one TCR beta chain sequence. Its antigen remains unidentified. The data stem from a study of cytomegalovirus exposure and HLA in healthy donors. General study points: Fewer N-insertions than the 666-donor mean were reportedly shown by an Asian-associated ancestry cluster in a later analysis.

It was with 60 Vbeta and 13 Jbeta primers that the PCR ran. The assay was immunoSEQ multiplex PCR, and TCRdb's table has in-frame clones only and misses some. This table has 200,000 or so clones, roughly 80% appearing once. Germline CDR1 GTSNPN, CDR2 SVGIG (reference sequence). V lost 1 base and J lost 5; bases outside the gene matches: 5. There are 14 residues in the CDR3. The sequence derives from a male donor in good health and CMV-seropositive. The chain joins TRBV30 to TRBJ2-7, with TRBD2 identical over 10 bases. The sample consisted of PBMCs. The CDR3 is CAWSASGRANEQYF. CDR3 nucleotide sequence: TGTGCCTGGAGTGCAAGCGGGAGGGCCAACGAGCAGTACTTC.